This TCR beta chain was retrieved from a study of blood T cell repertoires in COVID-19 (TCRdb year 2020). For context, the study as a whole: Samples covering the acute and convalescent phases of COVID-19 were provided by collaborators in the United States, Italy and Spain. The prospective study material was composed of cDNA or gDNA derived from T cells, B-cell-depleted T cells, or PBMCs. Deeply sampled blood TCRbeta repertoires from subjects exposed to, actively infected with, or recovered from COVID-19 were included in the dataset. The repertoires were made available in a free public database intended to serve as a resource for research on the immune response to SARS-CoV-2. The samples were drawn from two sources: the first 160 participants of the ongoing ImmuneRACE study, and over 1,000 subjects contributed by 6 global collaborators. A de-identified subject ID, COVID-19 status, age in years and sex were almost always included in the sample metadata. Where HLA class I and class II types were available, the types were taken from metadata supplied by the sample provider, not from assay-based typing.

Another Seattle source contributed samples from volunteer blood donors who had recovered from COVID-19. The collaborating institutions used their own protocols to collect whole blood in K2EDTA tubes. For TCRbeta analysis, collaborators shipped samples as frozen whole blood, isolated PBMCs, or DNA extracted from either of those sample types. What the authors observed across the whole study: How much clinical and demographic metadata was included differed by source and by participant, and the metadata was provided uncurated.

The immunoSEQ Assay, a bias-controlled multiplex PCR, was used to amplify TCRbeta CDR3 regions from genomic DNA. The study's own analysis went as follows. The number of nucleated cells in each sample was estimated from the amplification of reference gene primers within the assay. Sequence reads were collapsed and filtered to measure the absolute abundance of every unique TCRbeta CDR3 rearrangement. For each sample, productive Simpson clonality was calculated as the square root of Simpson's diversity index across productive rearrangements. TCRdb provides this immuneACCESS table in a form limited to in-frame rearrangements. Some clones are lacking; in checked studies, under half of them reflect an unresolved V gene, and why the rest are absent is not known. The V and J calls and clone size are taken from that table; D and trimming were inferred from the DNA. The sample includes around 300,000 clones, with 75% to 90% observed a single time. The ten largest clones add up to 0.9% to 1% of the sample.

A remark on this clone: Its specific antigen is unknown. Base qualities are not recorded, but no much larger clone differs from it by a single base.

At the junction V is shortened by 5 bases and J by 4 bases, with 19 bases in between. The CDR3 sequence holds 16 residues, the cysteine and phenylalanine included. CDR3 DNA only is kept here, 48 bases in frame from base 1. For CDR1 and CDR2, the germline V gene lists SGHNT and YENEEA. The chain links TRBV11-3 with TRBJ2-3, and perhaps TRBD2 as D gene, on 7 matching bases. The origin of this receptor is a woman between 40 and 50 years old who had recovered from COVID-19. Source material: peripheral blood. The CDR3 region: CASSPPGAGAADTQYF. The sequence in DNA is TGTGCCAGCAGCCCCCCAGGGGCGGGAGCGGCAGATACGCAGTATTTT.